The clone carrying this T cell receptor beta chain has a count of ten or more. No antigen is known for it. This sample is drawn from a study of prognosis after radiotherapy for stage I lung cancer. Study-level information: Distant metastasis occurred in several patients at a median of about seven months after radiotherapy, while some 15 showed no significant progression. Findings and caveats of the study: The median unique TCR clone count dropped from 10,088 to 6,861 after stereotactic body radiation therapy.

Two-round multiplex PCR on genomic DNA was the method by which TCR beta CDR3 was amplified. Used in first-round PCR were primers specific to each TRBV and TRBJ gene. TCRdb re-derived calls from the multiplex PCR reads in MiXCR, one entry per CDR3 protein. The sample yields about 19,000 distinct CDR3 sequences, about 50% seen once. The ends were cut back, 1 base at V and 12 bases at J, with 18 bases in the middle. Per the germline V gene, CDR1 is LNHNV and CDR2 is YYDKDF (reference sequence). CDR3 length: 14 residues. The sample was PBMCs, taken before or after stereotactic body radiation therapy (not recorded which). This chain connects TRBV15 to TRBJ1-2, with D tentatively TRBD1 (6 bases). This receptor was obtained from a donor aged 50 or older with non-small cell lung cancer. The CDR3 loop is CATSRGGDRPTHTF. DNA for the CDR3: TGTGCCACCAGCAGAGGGGGAGACAGGCCTACCCACACCTTC.